Listed below are T cell receptor beta chains from one sample, sequenced in a study of cytomegalovirus exposure and HLA in healthy donors. The assay was immunoSEQ multiplex PCR, and TCRdb's table has in-frame clones only and misses some. The sample holds about 190,000 clones; 65% to 90% are singletons and the top ten take around 0.31%. Sequenced input: PBMCs. These receptors came from a woman under 40 in good health and CMV-seronegative. The CDR3 runs from the conserved cysteine through the conserved F or W. A D gene is named only where the DNA matches it firmly. Size values are once, few and many counts, or a class for expanded clones, and some rows have none.

J,D,size,V,length,DNA,CDR3
TRBJ2-7,.,.,TRBV27,14,TGTGCCAGCAGTCTTTGGAGGGGCGACTACGAGCAGTACTTC,CASSLWRGDYEQYF
TRBJ2-6,TRBD2,.,TRBV27,18,TGTGCCAGCAGTTTAGCGGGACTAGCGGGCGGAGGGGCCAACGTCCTGACTTTC,CASSLAGLAGGGANVLTF
TRBJ1-1,TRBD1,.,TRBV27,15,TGTGCCAGTTGGGCCCCGGGACAGGGGGCTTTTGGAGCTTTCTTT,CASWAPGQGAFGAFF
TRBJ1-3,.,.,TRBV4-1,17,TGCGCCAGCAGCCAAGAAACAGGGCCTAACTCTGGAAACACCATATATTTT,CASSQETGPNSGNTIYF
TRBJ1-5,.,.,TRBV6-5,14,TGTGCCAGCAGAGCACAGGGTAGCAATCAGCCCCAGCATTTT,CASRAQGSNQPQHF
TRBJ2-7,.,.,TRBV6-1,13,TGTGCCAGCACCAAACAGGCCTCCTACGAGCAGTACTTC,CASTKQASYEQYF
TRBJ2-1,TRBD2,.,TRBV6-6,14,TGTGCCAGCAGTTATAGCGGGAGTGTAGGTGAGCAGTTCTTC,CASSYSGSVGEQFF
TRBJ1-5,.,.,TRBV7-9,13,TGTGCCAGCAGCCAACAGGACGGCCAGCCCCAGCATTTT,CASSQQDGQPQHF
TRBJ2-7,.,.,TRBV6-6,12,TGTGCCAGCAGCACCGGGGCCTACGAGCAGTACTTC,CASSTGAYEQYF
TRBJ2-5,TRBD1,few,TRBV13,14,TGTGCCAGCAGCATGGAGACAGGGGAGGAGACCCAGTACTTC,CASSMETGEETQYF
TRBJ2-3,.,.,TRBV11-2,13,TGTGCCAGCAGCTTAGTCGGGGTATATACGCAGTATTTT,CASSLVGVYTQYF
TRBJ2-2,.,.,TRBV7-9,12,TGTTCCAGCAGCTTAGGACACGGGGAGCTGTTTTTT,CSSSLGHGELFF
TRBJ1-5,.,.,TRBV6-1,15,TGTGCCAGCAGTTCAGGGATGGGGAGCAATCAGCCCCAGCATTTT,CASSSGMGSNQPQHF
TRBJ2-5,.,.,TRBV5-1,14,TGCGCCAGCAGCTTGGTGGGGGGTGTGGAGACCCAGTACTTC,CASSLVGGVETQYF
TRBJ2-1,TRBD1,.,TRBV7-9,15,TGTGCCAGCACCAAGATCCGGGACAGGGACAATGAGCAGTTCTTC,CASTKIRDRDNEQFF
TRBJ2-5,.,.,TRBV5-1,15,TGCGCCAGCAGCCCAATCCCGGACTATGGAGAGACCCAGTACTTC,CASSPIPDYGETQYF
TRBJ1-4,.,.,TRBV4-2,16,TGTGCCAGCAGCCAAGTGAGTCAGGCAACTAATGAAAAACTGTTTTTT,CASSQVSQATNEKLFF
TRBJ2-7,TRBD1,.,TRBV28,15,TGTGCCAGCAGAACCTATCCGGGACAGAGCTACGAGCAGTACTTC,CASRTYPGQSYEQYF
TRBJ2-7,TRBD1,few,TRBV4-1,14,TGCGCCAGCAGCCAAGATGACAGGGGTTGGGAGCAGTACTTC,CASSQDDRGWEQYF
TRBJ2-2,.,.,TRBV15,14,TGTGCCACCAGCAGAGATCTAGCCCCCGGGGAGCTGTTTTTT,CATSRDLAPGELFF
TRBJ2-3,TRBD1,once,TRBV19,14,TGTGCCAGTAAAGACAGGGGGAGCAGGGATACGCAGTATTTT,CASKDRGSRDTQYF
TRBJ2-1,.,.,TRBV7-3,17,TGTGCCAGCAGCTTTGGGGTATCGCGGGGTGCCTACAATGAGCAGTTCTTC,CASSFGVSRGAYNEQFF
TRBJ2-7,.,.,TRBV7-9,16,TGTGCCAGCAGCTTACCGCGGAGTGGCCACCCTTACGAGCAGTACTTC,CASSLPRSGHPYEQYF